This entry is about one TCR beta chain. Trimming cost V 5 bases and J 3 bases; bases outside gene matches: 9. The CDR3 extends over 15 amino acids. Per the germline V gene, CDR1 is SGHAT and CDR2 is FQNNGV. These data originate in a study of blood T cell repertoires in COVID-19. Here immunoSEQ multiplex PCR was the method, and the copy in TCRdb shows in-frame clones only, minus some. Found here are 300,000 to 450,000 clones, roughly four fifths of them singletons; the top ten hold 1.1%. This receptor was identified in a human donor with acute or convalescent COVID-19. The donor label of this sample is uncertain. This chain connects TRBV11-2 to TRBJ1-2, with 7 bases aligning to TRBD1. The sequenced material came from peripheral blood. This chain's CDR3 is CASSLGQPGDYGYTF. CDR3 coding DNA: TGTGCCAGCAGCCTGGGACAGCCGGGGGACTATGGCTACACCTTC.